One sample yielded the 6 T cell receptor beta chains listed below, sequenced in a study of CD8 T cells in Susac syndrome. Roughly 0.5 to 1 ug RNA was reverse transcribed with random hexamers. Each CDR3 protein is one row after TCRdb ran MiXCR on the immunoSEQ multiplex PCR reads. The sample has approximately 53,000 distinct CDR3 sequences; 93% are singletons. What was sequenced was CD8+ T cells from PBMCs. Receptors were obtained from a human donor with multiple sclerosis.

The chain couples TRBV24-1 to TRBJ2-7; tentatively, D is TRBD2 (6 bases). The length of the CDR3 is 13 residues. Germline V gives CDR1 KGHDR, CDR2 SFDVKD. V shed 9 bases and J shed 7 bases, with 18 bases lying between them. CDR3 sequence: CATAGRMIWEQYF. CDR3 DNA: TGTGCCACCGCGGGACGGATGATATGGGAGCAGTACTTC.

This clonotype has a single count. The chain combines TRBV7-8 with TRBJ2-6, with TRBD2 as a possible D gene (6 bases). Deletions cut 8 bases from V and 0 bases from J, with 14 bases between. The CDR3 is 16 residues long. Germline assignment: CDR1 SGHVS and CDR2 FQNEAQ. Here the CDR3 reads CASRGDLLSGANVLTF. In DNA, the CDR3 is TGTGCCAGCCGAGGGGACTTACTCTCTGGGGCCAACGTCCTGACTTTC.

The rearrangement uses TRBV11-1 and TRBJ1-2; 9 bases align to TRBD1. Germline trimming cut 1 base from V and 6 bases from J; bases unmatched to any gene: 9. CDR1 is SGHAT, CDR2 FQDESV, per germline (reference sequence). This CDR3 contains 16 residues. The CDR3 region has the DNA TGTGCCAGCAGCTTAGGAGCCGGGACAGGGAGAGATGGCTACACCTTC. Its protein is CASSLGAGTGRDGYTF.

V is TRBV7-8 and J is TRBJ1-1; D is possibly TRBD1 (5 bases). Looked up from germline, CDR1 is SGHVS and CDR2 is FQNEAQ. Trimming removed 1 base at V and 11 bases at J, with 17 bases between. CDR3 length equals 14 residues. The CDR3 loop reads CASSLDQGAVRAFF. DNA for the CDR3: TGTGCCAGCAGCTTAGATCAAGGGGCCGTAAGGGCTTTCTTT. Using reference TRBV7-8 and TRBJ1-1 for the parts outside the CDR3, the full variable domain is GAGVSQSPRYKVAKRGQDVALRCDPISGHVSLFWYQQALGQGPEFLTYFQNEAQLDKSGLPSDRFFAERPEGSVSTLKIQRTQQEDSAVYLCASSLDQGAVRAFFGQGTRLTVV.

This chain joins TRBV20-1 and TRBJ1-1; no definite D call. Germline V gene lookup returns CDR1 DFQATT and CDR2 SNEGSKA (reference sequence). The V and J ends lost 6 bases and 1 base respectively, with 15 bases between them. This CDR3 is 14 amino acids long. CDR3 in amino acids: CSAPSPPGNTEAFF. The CDR3 DNA sequence: TGCAGTGCCCCCTCTCCCCCGGGGAACACTGAAGCTTTCTTT.

The chain carries TRBV11-2 and TRBJ2-3; 7 nucleotides agree with TRBD2. Per the germline V gene, CDR1 is SGHAT and CDR2 is FQNNGV. The trim removed 4 bases at V and 2 bases at J, leaving 9 bases unmatched. The CDR3 sequence is 16 residues long. The CDR3 DNA sequence: TGTGCCAGCAGCTCCTCAGCGGGGCTTTACACAGATACGCAGTATTTT. Translating gives CASSSSAGLYTDTQYF.